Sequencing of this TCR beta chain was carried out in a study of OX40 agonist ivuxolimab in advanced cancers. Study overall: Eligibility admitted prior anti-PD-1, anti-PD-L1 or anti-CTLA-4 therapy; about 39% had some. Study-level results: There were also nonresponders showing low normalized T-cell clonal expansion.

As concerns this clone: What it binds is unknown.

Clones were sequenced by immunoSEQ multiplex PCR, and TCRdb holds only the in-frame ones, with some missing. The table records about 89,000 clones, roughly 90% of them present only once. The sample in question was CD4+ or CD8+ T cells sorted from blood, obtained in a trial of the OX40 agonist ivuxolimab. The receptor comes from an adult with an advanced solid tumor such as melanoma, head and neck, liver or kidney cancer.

The CDR3 nucleotides read TGTGCTAGTGGTTTGGTACAATGGGGGGCGACTGAAGCTTTCTTT. Protein sequence: CASGLVQWGATEAFF. The rearrangement joins TRBV12-5 to TRBJ1-1, with a weak D call TRBD1 (6 bases). The germline gives CDR1 LGHNT, CDR2 FRNRAP. The CDR3 runs to 15 residues. Trimming took off 0 bases at V and 5 bases at J, with 13 bases between the two ends. Full variable domain (rest looked up from reference TRBV12-5 and TRBJ1-1): DARVTQTPRHKVTEMGQEVTMRCQPILGHNTVFWYRQTMMQGLELLAYFRNRAPLDDSGMPKDRFSAEMPDATLATLKIQPSEPRDSAVYFCASGLVQWGATEAFFGQGTRLTVV.